This T cell receptor (beta chain) was found in a study of control samples from healthy donors and cancer patients (dated by TCRdb to the early 2020s). Concerning this clone: It lacks a known antigen. Base-call qualities are not available, and no considerably larger clone is one nucleotide away.

Receptors were amplified or captured by the immunoSEQ multiplex PCR assay. As stored in TCRdb, this immuneACCESS dataset retains in-frame rearrangements with V and J assigned. A fraction of the clones does not appear; measured against another copy, unresolved V genes explain less than half of the discrepancy, and the remainder lacks a known reason. Across this sample there are about 120,000 clones, with almost 95% seen only once. The ten largest clones represent about 0.6% of the sample. The CDR3, cysteine through phenylalanine, is 14 amino acids long. Left in the record is the CDR3 DNA by itself, 42 bases read in frame from the first base. V trim: 1 base; J trim: 5 bases; unmatched bases: 3. From the germline V gene (reference sequence), CDR1 is LGHDT and CDR2 is YNNKEL.

The sequence came from a man older than 75 with head and neck cancer. Sequenced: PBMCs. The chain uses TRBV3-1 (or the pseudogene TRBV3-2) and TRBJ1-2; 8 nucleotides in the junction match TRBD1. The CDR3 sequence is CASSQGGQAYGYTF. In nucleotide form, the sequence is TGTGCCAGCAGCCAAGGGGGACAGGCATATGGCTACACCTTC.